This T cell receptor (beta chain) was found in a study of CXCR3-negative and CXCR3-positive naive CD8 T cells. Study in general: The libraries yielded around 140 million TRB reads, about 1.5 +/- 0.3 million each.

Comment on this clonotype: The antigen is undetermined.

Findings and caveats of the study: The study found more hydrophobic TRB CDR3s in CXCR3-positive naive cells than in CXCR3-negative naive cells. For naive cells, CXCR3-negative and CXCR3-positive subsets had similar TRBV-TRBJ usage; for memory cells, usage differed. Sequencing showed both naive subsets with comparably high diversity, and memory CD8+ cells much lower.

The study made its TRB cDNA libraries by 5' RACE, adding UMI labels. TCRdb re-called the 5' RACE reads and shows each CDR3 protein once, DNA omitted. The table gives 150,000 to 160,000 distinct CDR3 sequences; the top ten clones make up nearly 0.5% of it. A CD45RO-CCR7+CD27+CD95- profile was what naive CD8+ T cells displayed. The sequenced sample consisted of naive CXCR3+ CD8+ T cells from blood. Subset denoted: CD45RO-CCR7+CD27+CD95- naive CD8+ T cells expressing CXCR3 (TNR3+). This TCR came from a human donor in good health. Some clones in this sample may be carry-over from other donors' samples.

CDR3 in amino acids: CASDSSYSYEQYF. V and J are TRBV28 and TRBJ2-7; TCRdb picks TRBD1, but there is no DNA to check that call. CDR3 length equals 13 residues. Germline lookup yields CDR1 MDHEN and CDR2 SYDVKM.